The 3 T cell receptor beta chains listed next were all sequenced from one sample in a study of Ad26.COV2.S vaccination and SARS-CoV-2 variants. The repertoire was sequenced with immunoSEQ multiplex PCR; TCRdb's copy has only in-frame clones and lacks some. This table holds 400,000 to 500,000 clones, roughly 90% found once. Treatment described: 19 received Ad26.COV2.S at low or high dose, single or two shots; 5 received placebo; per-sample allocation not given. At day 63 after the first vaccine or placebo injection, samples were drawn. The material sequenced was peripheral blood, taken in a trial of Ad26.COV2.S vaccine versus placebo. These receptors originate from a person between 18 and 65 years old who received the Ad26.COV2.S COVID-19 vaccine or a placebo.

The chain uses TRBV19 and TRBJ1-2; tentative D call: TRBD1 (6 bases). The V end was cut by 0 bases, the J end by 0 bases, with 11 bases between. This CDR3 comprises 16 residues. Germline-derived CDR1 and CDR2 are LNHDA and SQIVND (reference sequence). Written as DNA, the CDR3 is TGTGCCAGTAGTATAGACAGGGGAGGATCTAACTATGGCTACACCTTC. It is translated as CASSIDRGGSNYGYTF.

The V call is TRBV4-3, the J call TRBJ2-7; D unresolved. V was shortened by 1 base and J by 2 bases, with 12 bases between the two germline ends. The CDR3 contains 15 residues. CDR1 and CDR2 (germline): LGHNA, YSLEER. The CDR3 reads CASSQALQPAYEQYF. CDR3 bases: TGCGCCAGCAGCCAAGCCCTCCAGCCAGCCTACGAGCAGTACTTC.

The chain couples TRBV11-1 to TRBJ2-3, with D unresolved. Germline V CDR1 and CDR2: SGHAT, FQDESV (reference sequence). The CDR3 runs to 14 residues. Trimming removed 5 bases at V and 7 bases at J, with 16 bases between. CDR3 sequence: CASSPVAVSNTQYF. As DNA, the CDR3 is TGTGCCAGCAGCCCGGTGGCGGTCTCTAATACGCAGTATTTT.